The rows below give T cell receptor beta chains drawn from one sample of a study of blood T cells in healthy people across ages. TCRdb reprocessed the 5' RACE reads with MiXCR, giving one entry per CDR3 protein. The sample carries some 1.4 million distinct CDR3 sequences, around 42% recorded once. The specimen sequenced was blood. These receptors originate from a woman younger than 35 in good health. Both conserved end residues are part of each CDR3. The order of the fields is clone size, D gene, V gene, J gene, CDR3 DNA, CDR3 protein. The D gene is left open where the match is weak. Clone sizes are given selectively: once, few, many, or a class where the clone is expanded.

-	-	TRBV12-3/TRBV12-4	TRBJ2-7	TGTGCCAGCAGTTTTAAGGCCCTGTCCTACGAGCAGTACTTC	CASSFKALSYEQYF
-	-	TRBV9	TRBJ2-5	TGTGCCAGCAGCACAGACAGGTGGGGGGAGACCCAGTACTTC	CASSTDRWGETQYF
-	-	TRBV20-1	TRBJ1-6	TGCAGTGCTAGAGCGCAGAGCTCCTATAATTCACCCCTCCACTTT	CSARAQSSYNSPLHF
-	-	TRBV6-1	TRBJ2-1	TGTGCCAGCAGGGAGACCAGAATAGTCGATGAGCAGTTCTTC	CASRETRIVDEQFF
few	TRBD1	TRBV10-3	TRBJ2-3	TGTGCCACCGGACAGGGGGCTCGACTCACAGATACGCAGTATTTT	CATGQGARLTDTQYF
-	-	TRBV28	TRBJ1-6	TGTGCCAGCTACCCGGGAGATAATTCACCCCTCCACTTT	CASYPGDNSPLHF
-	-	TRBV28	TRBJ2-4	TGTGCCAGCAGTCTGGATAGGGCGTTTTGGCAGTACTTC	CASSLDRAFWQYF
once	-	TRBV6-5	TRBJ2-6	TGTGCCAGCAGTTACTCGGAGGTTGGGGCCAACGTCCTGACTTTC	CASSYSEVGANVLTF
-	-	TRBV3-1	TRBJ2-7	TGTGCCAGCAGCCAAGTGGAGCGTGGAGAGCAGTACTTC	CASSQVERGEQYF
few	-	TRBV12-3/TRBV12-4	TRBJ2-1	TGTGCCAGCAGTGCTGGATCGCGCGGGAATGAGCAGTTCTTC	CASSAGSRGNEQFF